What follows describes a single TCR beta chain. Its antigen is currently unknown. This entry is derived from a study of T cell repertoires in cytomegalovirus infection. Using its own MiXCR run on the reads, TCRdb lists one record per CDR3 protein. Found here are approximately 390,000 distinct CDR3 sequences, approximately 35% of them singletons; the top ten hold approximately 13%. The receptor was derived from a human donor in good health (CMV status not recorded). Some clones in this sample may be carry-over from other donors' samples. The material sequenced was cultured PBMCs, taken from culture after CMV antigen stimulation.

CDR3 bases: TGCGCCAGCAGATCCGGACTAGCGGGAGTCAATGAGCAGTTCTTC. This encodes CASRSGLAGVNEQFF. The chain uses TRBV5-1 and TRBJ2-1; TRBD2 matches at 13 bases. The CDR3 has 15 residues. With 5 bases clipped from V and 6 bases from J, the junction kept 5 bases outside the gene matches. Germline V CDR1 and CDR2: SGHRS, YFSETQ.